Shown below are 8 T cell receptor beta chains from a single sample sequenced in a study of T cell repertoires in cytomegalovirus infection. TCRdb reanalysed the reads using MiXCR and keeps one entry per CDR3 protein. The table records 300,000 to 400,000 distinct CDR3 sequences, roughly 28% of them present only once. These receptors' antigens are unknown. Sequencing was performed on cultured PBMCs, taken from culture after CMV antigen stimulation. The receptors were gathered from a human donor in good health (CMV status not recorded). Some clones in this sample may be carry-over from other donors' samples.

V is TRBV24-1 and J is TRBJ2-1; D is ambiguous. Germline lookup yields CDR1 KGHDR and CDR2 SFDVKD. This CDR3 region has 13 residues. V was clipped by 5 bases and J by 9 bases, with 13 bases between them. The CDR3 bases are TGTGCCACCAGTGCGGACCCACTCAGTGAGCAGTTCTTC. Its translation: CATSADPLSEQFF.

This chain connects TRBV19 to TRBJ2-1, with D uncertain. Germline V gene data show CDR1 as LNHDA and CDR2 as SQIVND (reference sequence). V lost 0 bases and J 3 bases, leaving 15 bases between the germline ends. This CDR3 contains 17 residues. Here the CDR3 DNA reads TGTGCCAGTAGTATAGACGGGTTTCAAAAGAGCTACAATGAGCAGTTCTTC. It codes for CASSIDGFQKSYNEQFF.

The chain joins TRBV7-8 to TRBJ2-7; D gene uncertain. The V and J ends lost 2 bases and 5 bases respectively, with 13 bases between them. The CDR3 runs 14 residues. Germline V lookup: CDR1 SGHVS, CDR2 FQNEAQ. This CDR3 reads CASSLFSGRNEQYF. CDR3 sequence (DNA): TGTGCCAGCAGCTTATTCTCCGGCAGGAACGAGCAGTACTTC.

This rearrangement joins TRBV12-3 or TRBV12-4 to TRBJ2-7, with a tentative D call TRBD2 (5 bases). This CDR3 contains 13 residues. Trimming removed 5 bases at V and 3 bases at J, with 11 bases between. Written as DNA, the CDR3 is TGTGCCAGCAGTGGGAGACGGGACTACGAGCAGTACTTC. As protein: CASSGRRDYEQYF.

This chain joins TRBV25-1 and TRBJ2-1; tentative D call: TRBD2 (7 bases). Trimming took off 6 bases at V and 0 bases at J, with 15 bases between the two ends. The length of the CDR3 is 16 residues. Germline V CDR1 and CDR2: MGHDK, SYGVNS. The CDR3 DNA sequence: TGTGCCAGCAGCAACGCGGGGGCTCCCTCCTACAATGAGCAGTTCTTC. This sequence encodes CASSNAGAPSYNEQFF.

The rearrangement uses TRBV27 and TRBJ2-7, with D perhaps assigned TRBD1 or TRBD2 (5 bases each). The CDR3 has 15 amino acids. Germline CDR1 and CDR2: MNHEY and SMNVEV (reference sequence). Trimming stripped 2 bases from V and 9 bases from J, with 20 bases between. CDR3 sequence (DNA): TGTGCCAGCAGTTTAAAGGGGAGAGGGAATACGAGGCAGTACTTC. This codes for CASSLKGRGNTRQYF.

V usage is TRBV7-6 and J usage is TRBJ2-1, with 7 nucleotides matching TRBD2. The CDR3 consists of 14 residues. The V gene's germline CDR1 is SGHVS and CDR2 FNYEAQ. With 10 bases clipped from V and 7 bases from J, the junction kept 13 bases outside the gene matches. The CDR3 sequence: CATPRGEGRNEQFF. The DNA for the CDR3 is TGTGCCACCCCTCGGGGGGAGGGCCGTAATGAGCAGTTCTTC.

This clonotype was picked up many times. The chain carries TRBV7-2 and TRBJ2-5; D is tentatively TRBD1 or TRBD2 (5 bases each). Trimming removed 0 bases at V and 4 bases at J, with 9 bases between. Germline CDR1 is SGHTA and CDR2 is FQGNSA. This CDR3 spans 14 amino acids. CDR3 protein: CASSLAGTAETQYF. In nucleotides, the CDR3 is TGTGCCAGCAGCTTAGCAGGGACGGCAGAGACCCAGTACTTC.